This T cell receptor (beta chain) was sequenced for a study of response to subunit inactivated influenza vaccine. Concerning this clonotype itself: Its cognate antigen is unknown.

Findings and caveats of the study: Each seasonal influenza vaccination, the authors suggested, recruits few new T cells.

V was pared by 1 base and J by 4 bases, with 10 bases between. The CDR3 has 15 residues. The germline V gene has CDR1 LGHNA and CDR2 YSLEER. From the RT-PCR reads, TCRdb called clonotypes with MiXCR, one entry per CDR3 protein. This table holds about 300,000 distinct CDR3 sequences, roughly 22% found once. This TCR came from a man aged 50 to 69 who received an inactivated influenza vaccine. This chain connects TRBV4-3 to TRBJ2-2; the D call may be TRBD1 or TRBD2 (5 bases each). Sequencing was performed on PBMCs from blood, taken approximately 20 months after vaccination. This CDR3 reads CASSQGDRPTGELFF. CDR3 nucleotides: TGCGCCAGCAGCCAAGGGGACCGACCCACCGGGGAGCTGTTTTTT.